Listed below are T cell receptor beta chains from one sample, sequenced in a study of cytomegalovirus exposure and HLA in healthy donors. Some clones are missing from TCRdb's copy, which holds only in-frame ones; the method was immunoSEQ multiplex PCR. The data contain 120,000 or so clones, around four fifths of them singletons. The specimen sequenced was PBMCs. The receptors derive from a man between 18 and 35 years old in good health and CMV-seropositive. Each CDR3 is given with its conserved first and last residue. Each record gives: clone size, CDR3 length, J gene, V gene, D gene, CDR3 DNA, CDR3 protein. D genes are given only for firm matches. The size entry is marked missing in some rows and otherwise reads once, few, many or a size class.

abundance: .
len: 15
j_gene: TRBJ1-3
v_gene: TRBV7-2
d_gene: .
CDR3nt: TGTGCCAGCAGACAGGGAGCAGGGACTGGAAACACCATATATTTT
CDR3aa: CASRQGAGTGNTIYF

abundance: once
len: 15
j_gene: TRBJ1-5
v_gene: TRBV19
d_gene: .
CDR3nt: TGTGCCAGTAGTATAGGGGCAGTAGACAATCAGCCCCAGCATTTT
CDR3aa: CASSIGAVDNQPQHF

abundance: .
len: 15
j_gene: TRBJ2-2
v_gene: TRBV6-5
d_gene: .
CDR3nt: TGTGCCAGCAGTTACTCGAACGGGGGTCTCGGGGAGCTGTTTTTT
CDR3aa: CASSYSNGGLGELFF

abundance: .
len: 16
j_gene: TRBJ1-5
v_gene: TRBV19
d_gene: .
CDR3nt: TGTGCCAGTAGTATAGATACAGAGCTTAGCAATCAGCCCCAGCATTTT
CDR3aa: CASSIDTELSNQPQHF

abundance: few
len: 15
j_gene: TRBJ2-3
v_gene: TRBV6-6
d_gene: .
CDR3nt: TGTGCCAGCAGTTACGGATTAGCGGTAGCAGATACGCAGTATTTT
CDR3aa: CASSYGLAVADTQYF

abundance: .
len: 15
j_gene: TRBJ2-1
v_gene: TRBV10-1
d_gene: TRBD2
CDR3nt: TGCGCCAGCAGTGAACTAGCGGGGGGGCCTAATGAGCAGTTCTTC
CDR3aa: CASSELAGGPNEQFF

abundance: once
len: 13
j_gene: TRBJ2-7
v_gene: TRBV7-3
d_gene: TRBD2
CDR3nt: TGTGCCAGCAGTCCTACGGGGGGCTACGAGCAGTACTTC
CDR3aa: CASSPTGGYEQYF

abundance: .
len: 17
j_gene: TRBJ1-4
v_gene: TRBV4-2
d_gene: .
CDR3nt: TGTGCCAGCAGCCAAGATCGGGTTACGGGGACTAATGAAAAACTGTTTTTT
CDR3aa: CASSQDRVTGTNEKLFF

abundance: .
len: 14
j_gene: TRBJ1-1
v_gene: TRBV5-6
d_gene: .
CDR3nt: TGTGCCAGCAGCTTGGACAGAATGAACACTGAAGCTTTCTTT
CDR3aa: CASSLDRMNTEAFF

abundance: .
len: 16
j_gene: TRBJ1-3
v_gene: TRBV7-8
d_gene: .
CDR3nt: TGTGCCAGCAGCTTAGTTCGGGGGGAACGGGGAAACACCATATATTTT
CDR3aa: CASSLVRGERGNTIYF

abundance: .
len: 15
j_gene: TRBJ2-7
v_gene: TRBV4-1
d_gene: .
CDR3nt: TGCGCCAGCAGCCTACAGGAGCCCATCTCCTACGAGCAGTACTTC
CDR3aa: CASSLQEPISYEQYF

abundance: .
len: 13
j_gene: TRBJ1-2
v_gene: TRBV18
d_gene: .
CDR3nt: TGTGCCAGCTCACCAGGACAGAGGGATGGCTACACCTTC
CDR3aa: CASSPGQRDGYTF

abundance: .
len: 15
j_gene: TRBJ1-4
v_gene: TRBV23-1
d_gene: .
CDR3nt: TGCGCCAGCAGTCAGAACACAGGGCACCATGAAAAACTGTTTTTT
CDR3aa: CASSQNTGHHEKLFF

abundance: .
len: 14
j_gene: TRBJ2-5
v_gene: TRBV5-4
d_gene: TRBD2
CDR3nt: TGTGCCAGCAGCTTATGGGGGGGTGAAGAGACCCAGTACTTC
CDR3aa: CASSLWGGEETQYF

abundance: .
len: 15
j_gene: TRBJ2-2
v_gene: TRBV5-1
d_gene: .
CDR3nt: TGCGCCAGCAGCTTGGGGCAGTCTAACACCGGGGAGCTGTTTTTT
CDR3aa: CASSLGQSNTGELFF

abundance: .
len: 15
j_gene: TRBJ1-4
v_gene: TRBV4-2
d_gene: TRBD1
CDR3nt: TGTGCCAGCAGCCAAGGGACAGGGGGCGGCGAAAAACTGTTTTTT
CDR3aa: CASSQGTGGGEKLFF

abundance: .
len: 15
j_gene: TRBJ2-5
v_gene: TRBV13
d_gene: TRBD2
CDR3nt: TGTGCCAGCAGCTTGGGCGGGGGGGTCGAAGAGACCCAGTACTTC
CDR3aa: CASSLGGGVEETQYF

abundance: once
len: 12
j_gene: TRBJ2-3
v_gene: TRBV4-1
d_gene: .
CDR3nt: TGCGCCAGCAGCGAGGACTCTCGTGCGCAGTATTTT
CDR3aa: CASSEDSRAQYF

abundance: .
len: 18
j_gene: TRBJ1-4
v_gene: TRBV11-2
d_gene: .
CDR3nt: TGTGCCAGCAGCTTAGGGCAGGGGTCCCTTGCAACTAATGAAAAACTGTTTTTT
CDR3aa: CASSLGQGSLATNEKLFF

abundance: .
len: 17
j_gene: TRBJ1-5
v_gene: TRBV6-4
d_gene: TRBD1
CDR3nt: TGTGCCAGCAGTGACCCGCCAGGGGGAATTAGCAATCAGCCCCAGCATTTT
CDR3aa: CASSDPPGGISNQPQHF

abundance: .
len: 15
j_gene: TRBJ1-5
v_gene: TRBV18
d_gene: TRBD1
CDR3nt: TGTGCCAGCTCAACGGGACAGGTAGTGAATCAGCCCCAGCATTTT
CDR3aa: CASSTGQVVNQPQHF

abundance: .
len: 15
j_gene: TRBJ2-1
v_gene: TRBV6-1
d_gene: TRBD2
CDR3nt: TGTGCCAGCAGTGGGAGTAGCGGGGGGGCGAATGAGCAGTTCTTC
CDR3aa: CASSGSSGGANEQFF

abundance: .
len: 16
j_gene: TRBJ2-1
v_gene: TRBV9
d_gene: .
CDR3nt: TGTGCCAGCAGCCCCCGTTTTACGGACAGCTTCAATGAGCAGTTCTTC
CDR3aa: CASSPRFTDSFNEQFF

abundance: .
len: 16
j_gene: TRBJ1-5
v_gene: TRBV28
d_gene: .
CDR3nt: TGTGCCAGCAGTTTCCAAGGAGGAGGGAGCAATCAGCCCCAGCATTTT
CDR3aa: CASSFQGGGSNQPQHF

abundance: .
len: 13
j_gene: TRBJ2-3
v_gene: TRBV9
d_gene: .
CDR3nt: TGTGCCAGCAGCGTAGGGCTAGCAGATACGCAGTATTTT
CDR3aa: CASSVGLADTQYF

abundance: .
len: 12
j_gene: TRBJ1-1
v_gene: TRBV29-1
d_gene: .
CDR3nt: TGCAGCGGGAAACAGGGTCGTACTGAAGCTTTCTTT
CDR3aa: CSGKQGRTEAFF

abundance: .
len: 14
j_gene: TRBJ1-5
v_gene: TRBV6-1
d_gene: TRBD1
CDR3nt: TGTGCCAGCAGGGCAGGGGGATTAGGTCAGCCCCAGCATTTT
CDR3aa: CASRAGGLGQPQHF

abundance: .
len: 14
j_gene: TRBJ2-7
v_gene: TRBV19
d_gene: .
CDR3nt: TGTGCCAGTAGTCCTAACAGGGCTCTGGACGAGCAGTACTTC
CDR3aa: CASSPNRALDEQYF

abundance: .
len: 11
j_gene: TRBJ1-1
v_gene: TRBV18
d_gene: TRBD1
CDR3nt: TGTGCCAGCTCACCGAAAGGGACAGCGACGTTT
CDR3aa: CASSPKGTATF

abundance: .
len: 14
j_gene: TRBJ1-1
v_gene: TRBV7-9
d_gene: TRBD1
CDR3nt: TGTGCCAGCAGCTTTCAGGGGGCGGACACTGAAGCTTTCTTT
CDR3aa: CASSFQGADTEAFF

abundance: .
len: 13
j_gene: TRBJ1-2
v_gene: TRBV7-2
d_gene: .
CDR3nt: TGTGCCAGCAGCCCTACAGGGAACTATGGCTACACCTTC
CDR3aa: CASSPTGNYGYTF

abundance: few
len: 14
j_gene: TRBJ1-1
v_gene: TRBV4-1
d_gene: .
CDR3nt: TGCGCCAGCAGCCAAGATTGGGGAGGAGGGTACGCTTTCTTT
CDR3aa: CASSQDWGGGYAFF

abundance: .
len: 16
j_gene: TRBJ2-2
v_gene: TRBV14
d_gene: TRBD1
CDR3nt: TGTGCCAGCAGCCGCGGGGACAGGGGTATCACCGGGGAGCTGTTTTTT
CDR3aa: CASSRGDRGITGELFF

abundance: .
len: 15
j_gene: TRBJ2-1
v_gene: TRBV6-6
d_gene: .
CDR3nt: TGTGCCAGCAGTTACTCGAGGGTAGCAAGTTATGAGCAGTTCTTC
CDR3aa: CASSYSRVASYEQFF

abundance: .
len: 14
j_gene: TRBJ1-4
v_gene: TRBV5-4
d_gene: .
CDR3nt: TGTGCCAGCAGCCGTCAGGGGCGGGATGAAAAACTGTTTTTT
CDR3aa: CASSRQGRDEKLFF

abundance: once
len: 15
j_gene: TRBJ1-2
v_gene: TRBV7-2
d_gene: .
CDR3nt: TGTGCCAGCAGCTTCGGGGGGGGGTCTAACTATGGCTACACCTTC
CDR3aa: CASSFGGGSNYGYTF

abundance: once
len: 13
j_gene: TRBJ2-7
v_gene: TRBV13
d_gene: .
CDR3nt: TGTGCCAGCAGCTTAGTCAGGGGATACGAGCAGTACTTC
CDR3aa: CASSLVRGYEQYF

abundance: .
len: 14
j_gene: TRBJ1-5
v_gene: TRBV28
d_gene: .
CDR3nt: TGTGCCAGCAGTTTACCAGGTTCCAATCAGCCCCAGCATTTT
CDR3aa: CASSLPGSNQPQHF

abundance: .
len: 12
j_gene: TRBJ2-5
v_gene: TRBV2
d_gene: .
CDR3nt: TGTGCCAGCAGTGACAGGGGCGCCGCCCAGTACTTC
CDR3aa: CASSDRGAAQYF

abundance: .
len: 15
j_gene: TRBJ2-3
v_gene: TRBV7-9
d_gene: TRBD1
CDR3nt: TGTGCCAGCAGCTTGGGACAGGGAGGCACAGATACGCAGTATTTT
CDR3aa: CASSLGQGGTDTQYF

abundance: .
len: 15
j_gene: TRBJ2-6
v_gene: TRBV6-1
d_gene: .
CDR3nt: TGTGCCAGCAGTGCCGGGGACTCTGGGGCCAACGTCCTGACTTTC
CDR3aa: CASSAGDSGANVLTF

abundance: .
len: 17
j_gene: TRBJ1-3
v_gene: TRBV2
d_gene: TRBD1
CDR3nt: TGTGCCAGCAGTGACATGGGGACAGGCCCCTCTGGAAACACCATATATTTT
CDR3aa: CASSDMGTGPSGNTIYF

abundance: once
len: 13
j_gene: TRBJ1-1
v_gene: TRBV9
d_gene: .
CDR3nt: TGTGCCAGCAGCCCCGGCGGCAACACTGAAGCTTTCTTT
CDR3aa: CASSPGGNTEAFF

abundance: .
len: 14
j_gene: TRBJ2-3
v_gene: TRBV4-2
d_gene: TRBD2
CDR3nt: TGTGCCAGCAGTCCTGGGACTACCTCAGATACGCAGTATTTT
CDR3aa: CASSPGTTSDTQYF

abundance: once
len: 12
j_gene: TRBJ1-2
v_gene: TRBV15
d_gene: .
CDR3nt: TGTGCCACCAGCAGAGACAGCTATGGCTACACCTTC
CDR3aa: CATSRDSYGYTF

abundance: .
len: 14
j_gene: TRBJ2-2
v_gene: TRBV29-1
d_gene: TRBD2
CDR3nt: TGCAGCGTTGATAGCGGGGGGTTCACCGGGGAGCTGTTTTTT
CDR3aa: CSVDSGGFTGELFF

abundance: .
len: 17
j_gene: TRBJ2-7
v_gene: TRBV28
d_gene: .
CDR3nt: TGTGCCAGCAGTTCGGTTGGGGTCACAGAGGGCTCCTACGAGCAGTACTTC
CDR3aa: CASSSVGVTEGSYEQYF

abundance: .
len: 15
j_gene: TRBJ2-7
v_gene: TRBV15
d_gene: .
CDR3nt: TGTGCCACCAGCATATCTGGGGCAGCGTCCTACGAGCAGTACTTC
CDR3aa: CATSISGAASYEQYF

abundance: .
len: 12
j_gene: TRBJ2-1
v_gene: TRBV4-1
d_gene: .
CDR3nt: TGCGCCAGCAGCGACGGGTACAATGAGCAGTTCTTC
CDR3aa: CASSDGYNEQFF

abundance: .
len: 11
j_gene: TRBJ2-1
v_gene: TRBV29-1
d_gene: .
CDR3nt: TGCAGCCCCTCCCGGGGCAATGAGCAGTTCTTC
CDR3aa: CSPSRGNEQFF

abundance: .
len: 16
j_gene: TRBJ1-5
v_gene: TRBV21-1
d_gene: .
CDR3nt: TGTGCCAGCAGCAAGGAGCTCCAGGGAGGGGAGCAGCCCCAGCATTTT
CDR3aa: CASSKELQGGEQPQHF

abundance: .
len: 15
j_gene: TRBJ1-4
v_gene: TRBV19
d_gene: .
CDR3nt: TGTGCCAGTAGTATTTGGGGACTGTCGGATGAAAAACTGTTTTTT
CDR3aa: CASSIWGLSDEKLFF

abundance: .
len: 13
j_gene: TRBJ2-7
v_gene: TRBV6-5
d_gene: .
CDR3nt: TGTGCCAGCAGTCTCCGGGACAACTACGAGCAGTACTTC
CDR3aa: CASSLRDNYEQYF

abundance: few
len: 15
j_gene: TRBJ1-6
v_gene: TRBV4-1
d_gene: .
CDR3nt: TGCGCCAGCAGCCAAGATATGCTGAGGGATTCACCCCTCCACTTT
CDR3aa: CASSQDMLRDSPLHF

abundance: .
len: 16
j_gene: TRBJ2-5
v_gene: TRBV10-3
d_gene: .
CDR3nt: TGTGCCATCAGTGAGTCGGCTCCGGACTATCAAGAGACCCAGTACTTC
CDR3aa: CAISESAPDYQETQYF

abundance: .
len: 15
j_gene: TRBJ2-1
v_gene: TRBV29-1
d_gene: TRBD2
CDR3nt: TGCAGCGTTGACCATAGCGGGGGGCCGTACAATGAGCAGTTCTTC
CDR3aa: CSVDHSGGPYNEQFF

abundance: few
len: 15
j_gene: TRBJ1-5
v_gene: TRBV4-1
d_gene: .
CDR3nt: TGCGCCAGCAGCCAAGGAAGGGGGGGCAGTCAGCCCCAGCATTTT
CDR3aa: CASSQGRGGSQPQHF

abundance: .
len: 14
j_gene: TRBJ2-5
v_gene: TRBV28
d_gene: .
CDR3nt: TGTGCCAGCAGTAGCCGTTTGGGCGTGGAGACCCAGTACTTC
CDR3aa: CASSSRLGVETQYF

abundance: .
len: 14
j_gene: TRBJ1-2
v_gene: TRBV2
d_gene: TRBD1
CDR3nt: TGTGCCAGCACCCTGACAGGGGTTGGCTATGGCTACACCTTC
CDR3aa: CASTLTGVGYGYTF